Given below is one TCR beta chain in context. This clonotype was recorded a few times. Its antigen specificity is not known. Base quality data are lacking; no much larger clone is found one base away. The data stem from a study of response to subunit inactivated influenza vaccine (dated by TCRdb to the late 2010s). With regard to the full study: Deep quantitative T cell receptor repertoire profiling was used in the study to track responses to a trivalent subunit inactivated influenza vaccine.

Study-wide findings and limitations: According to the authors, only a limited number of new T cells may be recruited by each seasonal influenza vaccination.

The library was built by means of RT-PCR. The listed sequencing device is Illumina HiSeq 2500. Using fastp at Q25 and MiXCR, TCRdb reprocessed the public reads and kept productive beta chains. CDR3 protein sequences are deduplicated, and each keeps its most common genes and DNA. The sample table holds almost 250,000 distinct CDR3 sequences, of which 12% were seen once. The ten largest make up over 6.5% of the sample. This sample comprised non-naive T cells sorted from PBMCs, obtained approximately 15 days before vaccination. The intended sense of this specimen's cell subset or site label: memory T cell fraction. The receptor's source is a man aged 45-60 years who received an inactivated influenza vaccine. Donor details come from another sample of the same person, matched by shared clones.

The CDR3 sequence is CASSDQTADTQYF. The sequenced DNA is TGTGCCAGCAGTGACCAGACGGCAGATACGCAGTATTTT. In this chain, TRBV6-1 is recombined with TRBJ2-3, with the identity of the D gene unclear. V is cut by 3 bases and J by 4 bases, and the space between the germline ends is 8 bases. The CDR1 and CDR2 encoded by the germline V gene are MNHNS and SASEGT. There are 13 amino acids in the CDR3, from cysteine to phenylalanine inclusive. The retained sequence is limited to the CDR3, 39 bases, with the frame set at the first base.